Shown below are 12 T cell receptor beta chains from a single sample sequenced in a study of response to subunit inactivated influenza vaccine. Using its own MiXCR run on the RT-PCR reads, TCRdb lists one record per CDR3 protein. The sample carries about 780,000 distinct CDR3 sequences, about 18% recorded once. The material sequenced was PBMCs from blood, taken around 5 days after vaccination. All receptors derive from a man aged 45-65 years who received an inactivated influenza vaccine.

This clonotype has only a few counts. The chain uses TRBV4-3 and TRBJ2-1; the match to TRBD2 covers 9 bases. The CDR3 consists of 18 residues. Germline assignment: CDR1 LGHNA and CDR2 YSLEER. V shed 4 bases, J shed 6 bases, and the junction held 16 bases outside the gene matches. CDR3 protein: CASSPLGGGGADGNEQFF. As DNA, the CDR3 is TGCGCCAGCAGCCCCCTAGGGGGCGGGGGGGCCGATGGCAATGAGCAGTTCTTC.

The chain recombines TRBV13 with TRBJ1-2; D is undetermined. The CDR3 sequence is 15 residues long. The germline V and J ends were trimmed by 6 bases and 4 bases, with 18 bases remaining between them. Germline V gives CDR1 PRHDT, CDR2 FYEKMQ (reference sequence). The CDR3 here is CASRWGGPGSYGYTF. In nucleotides, the CDR3 is TGTGCCAGCAGATGGGGAGGCCCGGGGAGCTATGGCTACACCTTC.

The chain employs TRBV4-3 and TRBJ2-2; no reliable D call. Germline V gives CDR1 LGHNA, CDR2 YSLEER. V was clipped by 0 bases and J by 5 bases, with 13 bases between them. The CDR3 spans 16 residues. CDR3: CASSQDPLTPTGELFF. The CDR3, as DNA: TGCGCCAGCAGCCAAGATCCTCTAACTCCAACCGGGGAGCTGTTTTTT.

The chain carries TRBV7-2 and TRBJ2-1, with 8 bases fitting TRBD2. J lost 7 bases, V lost 5 bases, and 7 bases had no gene match. Germline V gene lookup returns CDR1 SGHTA and CDR2 FQGNSA. CDR3 size: 14 residues. The CDR3 is CASSRPPGGNEQFF. In DNA, the CDR3 is TGTGCCAGCAGCAGACCCCCGGGGGGGAATGAGCAGTTCTTC.

This clonotype was observed many times. V gene TRBV20-1 combines with J gene TRBJ2-6, with 7 positions matching TRBD1. From germline, CDR1 is DFQATT and CDR2 SNEGSKA (reference sequence). V lost 2 bases and J lost 4; bases outside the gene matches: 5. CDR3 length: 15 amino acids. The CDR3 DNA follows: TGCAGTGCTAGAAAACAGGGGAGCGGGGCCAACGTCCTGACTTTC. It yields the protein CSARKQGSGANVLTF.

The chain is built from TRBV20-1 and TRBJ2-1, with 8 bases lining up with TRBD2. Trimming took 2 bases from V and 1 from J; bases not matched to a gene: 10. This CDR3 is built from 17 residues. Looked up from germline, CDR1 is DFQATT and CDR2 is SNEGSKA (reference sequence). Here the CDR3 reads CSARSQAGVMSYNEQFF. The CDR3 nucleotides read TGCAGTGCTAGAAGCCAAGCGGGAGTCATGTCCTACAATGAGCAGTTCTTC.

This clonotype was observed a few times. The V call is TRBV29-1, the J call TRBJ2-7; 9 bases map to TRBD1. The CDR3 has 11 amino acids. CDR1 SQVTM and CDR2 ANQGSEA come from the germline V gene. The trim removed 7 bases at V and 3 bases at J, leaving 1 base unmatched. The CDR3 sequence: CSGQGGYEQYF. Written as DNA, the CDR3 is TGCAGCGGACAGGGGGGCTACGAGCAGTACTTC.

V is TRBV20-1 and J is TRBJ2-7; TRBD1 matches at 7 bases. Trimming took 5 bases from V and 0 from J; bases not matched to a gene: 7. The CDR3 loop spans 14 amino acids. The germline gives CDR1 DFQATT, CDR2 SNEGSKA (reference sequence). CDR3 sequence: CSAYGQETSYEQYF. In nucleotides, the CDR3 is TGCAGTGCTTACGGACAGGAGACCTCCTACGAGCAGTACTTC.

The chain is built from TRBV16 and TRBJ1-5; D is unclear. In germline, CDR1 is KGHSY, CDR2 FQNENV. Between the trimmed V and J ends, which lost 1 base and 0 bases, there was a span of 7 bases. The CDR3 loop spans 15 amino acids. CDR3 sequence: CASSQFEISNQPQHF. The CDR3 nucleotides read TGTGCCAGCAGCCAATTCGAGATTAGCAATCAGCCCCAGCATTTT.

The chain links TRBV6-2 or TRBV6-3 to TRBJ2-2, with D perhaps matching TRBD1 or TRBD2 (7 bases each). With 7 bases removed from V and 5 bases from J, the gap between germline ends came to 23 bases. The germline V gene has CDR1 MNHEY and CDR2 SVGEGT. The CDR3 loop spans 17 amino acids. The DNA for the CDR3 is TGTGCCAGCACCTTCCCCCAGGGGGGGGGGTGGACCGGGGAGCTGTTTTTT. Translating gives CASTFPQGGGWTGELFF.

The table lists this clonotype with a few counts. This chain joins TRBV6-5 and TRBJ2-1, with no clear D. From germline, CDR1 is MNHEY and CDR2 SVGAGI. This CDR3 is 12 amino acids long. With 4 bases removed from V and 8 bases from J, the gap between germline ends came to 9 bases. The CDR3 nucleotides read TGTGCCAGCAGTTCCGTGTCCCATGAGCAGTTCTTC. Its translation: CASSSVSHEQFF.

This clonotype was counted a few times. The V gene is TRBV6-1, the J gene TRBJ2-1; 15 bases match TRBD2. The CDR3 loop spans 18 amino acids. Germline V gene sequence: CDR1 MNHNS, CDR2 SASEGT. Trimming removed 6 bases from V and 6 bases from J; junction bases left unmatched: 12. CDR3 DNA sequence: TGTGCCAGCAGCTGGACTAGCGGGGGGGCAATGGGTCGCAATGAGCAGTTCTTC. Translated, it gives CASSWTSGGAMGRNEQFF.